The T cell receptor beta chain under discussion was sequenced for a study of T cells in Graves' hyperthyroidism and ophthalmopathy. For this clonotype: What it binds is unknown.

Notes on the study in general: Stable hyperthyroidism was separated from ophthalmopathy by a model based on 13 V-J features. Most clonotypes expanded in thyroid above 0.001 were likewise present in blood.

Amplified TCR beta CDR3 regions came from RNA transcripts. First-round RT-PCR of the TCR CDR3 relied on the HTBI primer set. TCRdb re-called the multiplex PCR reads through MiXCR, storing one row per CDR3 protein. Seen here are under 350,000 distinct CDR3 sequences, about 20% observed once, and the top ten hold approximately 49%. Looked up from germline, CDR1 is MNHEY and CDR2 is SVGEGT. V was cut by 5 bases and J by 5 bases, with 13 bases left in between. The CDR3 spans 14 residues. Uncontrolled infections, other autoimmune diseases, pregnancy or lactation led to exclusion of patients. Diagnostic decisions used clinical symptoms, serum thyroxine and TRAb, thyroid ultrasound and orbital computed tomography.

This clonotype originated in a woman aged 45-65 years with Graves' hyperthyroidism. The rearrangement uses TRBV6-2 or TRBV6-3 and TRBJ1-5; perhaps TRBD1 as D (6 bases). The sequenced material came from blood. This CDR3 reads CASSKNRVDQPQHF. The CDR3 DNA is TGTGCCAGCAGTAAAAACAGGGTCGATCAGCCCCAGCATTTT.